Listed below are T cell receptor beta chains from one sample, sequenced in a study of blood T cell repertoires in COVID-19. The method was immunoSEQ multiplex PCR; TCRdb's version includes in-frame clones alone and lacks a portion of them. Seen here are about 92,000 clones, approximately 86% observed once, and the top ten hold around 12%. Sequenced sample: peripheral blood. These receptors were taken from a human donor in a cohort sampled during active COVID-19. Each CDR3 is given with its conserved first and last residue. Each record gives: J gene, CDR3 length, D gene, clone size, V gene, CDR3 DNA, CDR3 protein. D genes are given only for firm matches. Size is stated for part of the rows, as once, few or many counts, or as a class when the clone is expanded.

TRBJ1-1,15,TRBD1,-,TRBV9,TGTGCCAGCAGCGTCGTAGGGGACAGGGGAACTGAAGCTTTCTTT,CASSVVGDRGTEAFF
TRBJ1-5,15,-,once,TRBV27,TGTGCCAGCAGTGTCTACCCAGGGAGCAATCAGCCCCAGCATTTT,CASSVYPGSNQPQHF
TRBJ2-1,14,-,-,TRBV7-2,TGTGCCAGCAGCTTCGCCCAAAGAGGCAATGAGCAGTTCTTC,CASSFAQRGNEQFF
TRBJ2-7,15,-,-,TRBV5-1,TGCGCCAGCAGGGACAGAACGGGTACCGGGATCGAGCAGTACTTC,CASRDRTGTGIEQYF
TRBJ1-5,14,-,-,TRBV19,TGTGCCAGTAGTAGGGGAGCAGAAAATCAGCCCCAGCATTTT,CASSRGAENQPQHF
TRBJ1-1,14,-,-,TRBV5-1,TGCGCCAGCAGCCAGTACAGAACTAACACTGAAGCTTTCTTT,CASSQYRTNTEAFF
TRBJ1-1,12,-,once,TRBV6-2/TRBV6-3,TGTGCCAGCAGTCCGTCGAGGGTGGAAGCTTTCTTT,CASSPSRVEAFF
TRBJ2-1,14,TRBD2,-,TRBV9,TGTGCCAGCAGCGTAGTTCGGGAGGGGAATGAGCAGTTCTTC,CASSVVREGNEQFF
TRBJ2-4,14,-,-,TRBV7-2,TGTGCCAGCAGCCAGGGGGGAGCCAAAAACATTCAGTACTTC,CASSQGGAKNIQYF
TRBJ2-3,16,-,-,TRBV7-2,TGTGCCAGCAGCTTAGTTGGGAGGCGTCCTCTCGATACGCAGTATTTT,CASSLVGRRPLDTQYF
TRBJ1-2,14,TRBD1,-,TRBV6-6,TGTGCCAGCAGCCTCGGACAGGCGGAGGGTGGCTACACCTTC,CASSLGQAEGGYTF
TRBJ1-5,18,-,once,TRBV6-6,TGTGCCAGCAGTCGAATATATGGACGGGAATATAGCAATCAGCCCCAGCATTTT,CASSRIYGREYSNQPQHF
TRBJ1-5,12,-,-,TRBV24-1,TGTGCCACCAGACAGGGAAATCAGCCCCAGCATTTT,CATRQGNQPQHF
TRBJ2-1,16,-,-,TRBV6-6,TGTGCCAGCAGTGGGGTCGGGGGGCAGGTCGGAAATGAGCAGTTCTTC,CASSGVGGQVGNEQFF
TRBJ2-7,17,TRBD2,-,TRBV3-1/TRBV3-2,TGTGCCAGCAGCCAACTAGCGGGAGGGTATTACTCCTACGAGCAGTACTTC,CASSQLAGGYYSYEQYF
TRBJ1-6,16,TRBD1,once,TRBV7-9,TGTGCCAGCAGCTTAGCGGTTACAGGGGTGGGTTCACCCCTCCACTTT,CASSLAVTGVGSPLHF
TRBJ1-2,14,TRBD1,-,TRBV3-1/TRBV3-2,TGTGCCAGCAGCCTCGGGACAGCCCCTGGAGGCTACACCTTC,CASSLGTAPGGYTF
TRBJ2-1,14,TRBD2,-,TRBV9,TGTGCCAGCAACAGACTAGCGGGCAGTAATGAGCAGTTCTTC,CASNRLAGSNEQFF
TRBJ2-5,14,-,-,TRBV6-6,TGTGCCAGCAGCCCCATGGGGGGGGCGGAGACCCAGTACTTC,CASSPMGGAETQYF
TRBJ1-5,15,-,-,TRBV6-5,TGTGCCAGCAGTCAGGGCGGGGGACGCAATCAGCCCCAGCATTTT,CASSQGGGRNQPQHF
TRBJ2-7,14,TRBD2,-,TRBV11-3,TGTGCCAGCAGCTTAGGGGGAGGGCCCTACGAGCAGTACTTC,CASSLGGGPYEQYF
TRBJ2-5,16,TRBD2,-,TRBV7-9,TGTGCCAGCAGCTCAGTATCGGGACTAGTGAGAGAGACCCAGTACTTC,CASSSVSGLVRETQYF
TRBJ2-2,14,-,-,TRBV5-1,TGCGCCAGCAGCCGTGAGTGGGCAGCCGGGGAGCTGTTTTTT,CASSREWAAGELFF
TRBJ2-7,16,TRBD2,-,TRBV7-8,TGTGCCAGCAGCTTAGGGGGGACTAGCGGTTCCTACGAGCAGTACTTC,CASSLGGTSGSYEQYF
TRBJ1-4,15,TRBD1,few,TRBV27,TGTGCCAGCAGTCCGACAGGGGATTCTTATGAAAAACTGTTTTTT,CASSPTGDSYEKLFF
TRBJ2-2,13,-,-,TRBV3-1/TRBV3-2,TGTGCCAGCAGCCAAGGCAGGGGCGGGGAGCTGTTTTTT,CASSQGRGGELFF
TRBJ2-7,12,TRBD2,few,TRBV27,TGTGCCAGCGGGACTAACACCTACGAGCAGTACTTC,CASGTNTYEQYF
TRBJ2-1,13,TRBD1,-,TRBV7-2,TGTGCCAGCAGCCGGGACAGGTACAATGAGCAGTTCTTC,CASSRDRYNEQFF
TRBJ2-5,13,-,-,TRBV4-3,TGCGCCAGCAGCCAAGATTTGAGGCAGACCCAGTACTTC,CASSQDLRQTQYF
TRBJ1-6,15,TRBD1,-,TRBV16,TGTGCCAGCAGCCATGCGGGACAGGGAGACTCACCCCTCCACTTT,CASSHAGQGDSPLHF
TRBJ1-1,14,TRBD1,-,TRBV6-5,TGTGCCAGCAGTCCACAGGGGGCGAGCACTGAAGCTTTCTTT,CASSPQGASTEAFF
TRBJ1-1,14,-,-,TRBV14,TGTGCCAGCAGCCAAGGTCAATTTAACGGTTGGGCTTTCTTT,CASSQGQFNGWAFF
TRBJ1-2,13,-,-,TRBV10-3,TGTGCCATCAGTGGGAACACTATGTCGAGCTACACCTTC,CAISGNTMSSYTF
TRBJ1-2,12,-,-,TRBV7-2,TGTGCCAGCAGCCCCCAGGGTTATGGCTACACCTTC,CASSPQGYGYTF
TRBJ1-3,15,-,-,TRBV6-6,TGTGCCAGCAGTTACGGGGGGGCGACTGGAAACACCATATATTTT,CASSYGGATGNTIYF
TRBJ2-7,16,-,-,TRBV27,TGTGCCAGCAGTTCGATGACAGCTTATACCTCCTACGAGCAGTACTTC,CASSSMTAYTSYEQYF